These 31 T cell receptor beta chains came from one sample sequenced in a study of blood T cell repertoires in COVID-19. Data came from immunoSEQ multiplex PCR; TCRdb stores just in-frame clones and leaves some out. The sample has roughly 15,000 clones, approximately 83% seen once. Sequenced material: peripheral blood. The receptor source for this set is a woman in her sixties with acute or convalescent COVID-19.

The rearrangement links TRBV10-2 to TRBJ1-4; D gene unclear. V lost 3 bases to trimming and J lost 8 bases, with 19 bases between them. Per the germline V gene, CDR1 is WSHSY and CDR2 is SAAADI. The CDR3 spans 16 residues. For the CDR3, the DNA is TGCGCCAGCAGTGATTGTTCTGGCGATCCGAGGGAAAAACTGTTTTTT. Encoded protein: CASSDCSGDPREKLFF.

CDR3 sequence: CASDRGMNTEAFF. CDR3 bases: TGTGCCAGCGACAGGGGGATGAACACTGAAGCTTTCTTT. The chain links TRBV2 to TRBJ1-1; 9 bases line up with TRBD1. The trim removed 8 bases at V and 0 bases at J, leaving 1 base unmatched. This CDR3 has 13 amino acids. Looked up from germline, CDR1 is SNHLY and CDR2 is FYNNEI.

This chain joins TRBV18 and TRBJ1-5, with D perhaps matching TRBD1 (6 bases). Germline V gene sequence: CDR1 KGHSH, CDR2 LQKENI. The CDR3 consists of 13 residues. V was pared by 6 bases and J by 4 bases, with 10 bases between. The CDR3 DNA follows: TGTGCCAGCTCTCGGGACACTAATCAGCCCCAGCATTTT. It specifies CASSRDTNQPQHF.

CDR3 in amino acids: CASSAGLAGANEQFF. The DNA of the CDR3 is TGTGCCAGCAGTGCGGGACTAGCGGGGGCCAATGAGCAGTTCTTC. The chain uses TRBV27 and TRBJ2-1; TRBD2 matches 14 bases. V shed 5 bases, J shed 6 bases, and the junction held 3 bases outside the gene matches. Germline V gene data show CDR1 as MNHEY and CDR2 as SMNVEV (reference sequence). CDR3 size: 15 residues.

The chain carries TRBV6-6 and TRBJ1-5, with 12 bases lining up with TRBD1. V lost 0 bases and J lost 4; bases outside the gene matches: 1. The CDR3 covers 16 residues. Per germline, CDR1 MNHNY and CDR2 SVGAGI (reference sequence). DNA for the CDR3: TGTGCCAGCAGTTACTCGGGACAGGGGGCGAATCAGCCCCAGCATTTT. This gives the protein CASSYSGQGANQPQHF.

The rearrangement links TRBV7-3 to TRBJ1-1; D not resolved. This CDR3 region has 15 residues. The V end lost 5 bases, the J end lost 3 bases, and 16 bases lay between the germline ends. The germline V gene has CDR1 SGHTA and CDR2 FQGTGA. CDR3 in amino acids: CASSPRGPIYTEAFF. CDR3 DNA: TGTGCCAGCAGCCCTCGCGGGCCGATCTACACTGAAGCTTTCTTT.

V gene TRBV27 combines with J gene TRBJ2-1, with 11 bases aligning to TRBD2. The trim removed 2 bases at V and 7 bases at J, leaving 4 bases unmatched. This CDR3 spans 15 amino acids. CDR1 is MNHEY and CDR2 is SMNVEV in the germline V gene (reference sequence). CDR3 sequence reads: CASSLGSSGGNEQFF. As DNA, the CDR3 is TGTGCCAGCAGTTTAGGGTCTAGCGGGGGGAATGAGCAGTTCTTC.

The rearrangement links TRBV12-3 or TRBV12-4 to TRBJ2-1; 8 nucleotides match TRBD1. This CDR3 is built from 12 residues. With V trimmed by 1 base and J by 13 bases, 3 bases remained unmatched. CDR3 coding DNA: TGTGCCAGCAGTTTAGGGGACAGGATTCAGTTCTTC. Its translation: CASSLGDRIQFF.

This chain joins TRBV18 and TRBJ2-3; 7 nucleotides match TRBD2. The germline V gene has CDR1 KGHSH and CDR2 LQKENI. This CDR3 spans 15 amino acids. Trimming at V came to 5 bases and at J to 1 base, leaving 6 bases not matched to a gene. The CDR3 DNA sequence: TGTGCCAGCTCAGCGGTAGCGGGCCGCACAGATACGCAGTATTTT. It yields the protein CASSAVAGRTDTQYF.

The CDR3 region has the DNA TGTGCCAGCAGCTCCTTGACAGGGGCCCTGAACACTGAAGCTTTCTTT. Translation: CASSSLTGALNTEAFF. The chain joins TRBV7-8 to TRBJ1-1; 8 nucleotides line up with TRBD1. The V segment lost 4 bases and the J segment 0 bases; nucleotides outside the gene matches: 7. Germline assignment: CDR1 SGHVS and CDR2 FQNEAQ. This CDR3 has 16 residues.

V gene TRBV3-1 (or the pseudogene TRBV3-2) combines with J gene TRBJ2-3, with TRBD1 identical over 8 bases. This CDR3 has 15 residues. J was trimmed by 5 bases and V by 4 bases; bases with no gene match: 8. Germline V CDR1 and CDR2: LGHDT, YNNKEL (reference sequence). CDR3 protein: CASSPGTGKEDTQYF. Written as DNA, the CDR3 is TGTGCCAGCAGCCCTGGGACAGGAAAAGAAGATACGCAGTATTTT.

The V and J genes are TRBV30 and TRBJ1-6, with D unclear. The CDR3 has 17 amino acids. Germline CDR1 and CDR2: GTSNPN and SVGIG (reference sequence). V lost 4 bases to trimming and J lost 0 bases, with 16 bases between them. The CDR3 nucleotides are TGTGCCTGGACCACCTCGAGGAGTAGCTCCTATAATTCACCCCTCCACTTT. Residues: CAWTTSRSSSYNSPLHF.

The CDR3 sequence: CASTAHLGLADTDTQYF. The DNA of the CDR3 is TGTGCCAGCACCGCCCACCTCGGACTAGCGGACACAGATACGCAGTATTTT. The rearrangement links TRBV28 to TRBJ2-3, with 10 positions matching TRBD2. This CDR3 has 17 residues. Trimming removed 7 bases from V and 2 bases from J; junction bases left unmatched: 12. Per germline, CDR1 MDHEN and CDR2 SYDVKM.

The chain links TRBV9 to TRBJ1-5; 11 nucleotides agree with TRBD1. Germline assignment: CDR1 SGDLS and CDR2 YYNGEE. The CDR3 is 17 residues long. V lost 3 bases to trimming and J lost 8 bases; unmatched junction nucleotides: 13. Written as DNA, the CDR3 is TGTGCCAGCAGCGCCGGGTTGGGGACAGGGGGAGGTGAGCCCCAGCATTTT. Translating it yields CASSAGLGTGGGEPQHF.

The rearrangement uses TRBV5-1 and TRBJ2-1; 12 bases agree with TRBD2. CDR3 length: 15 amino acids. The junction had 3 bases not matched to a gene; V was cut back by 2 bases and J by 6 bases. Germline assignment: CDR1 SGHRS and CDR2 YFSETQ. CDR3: CASSLLAGGPNEQFF. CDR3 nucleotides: TGCGCCAGCAGCTTACTAGCGGGAGGACCCAATGAGCAGTTCTTC.

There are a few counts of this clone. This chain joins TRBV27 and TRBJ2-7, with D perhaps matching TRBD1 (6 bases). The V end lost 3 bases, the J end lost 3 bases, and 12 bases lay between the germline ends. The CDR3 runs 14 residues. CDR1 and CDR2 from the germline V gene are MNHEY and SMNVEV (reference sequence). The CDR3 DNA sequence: TGTGCCAGCAGTTTCGGACAGCCTCACTACGAGCAGTACTTC. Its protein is CASSFGQPHYEQYF.

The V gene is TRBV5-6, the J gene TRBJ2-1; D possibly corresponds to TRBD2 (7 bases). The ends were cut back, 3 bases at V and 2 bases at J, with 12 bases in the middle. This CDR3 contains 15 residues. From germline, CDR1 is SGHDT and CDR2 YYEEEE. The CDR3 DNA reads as TGTGCCAGCAGCTACCAGCGGGACACCTACAATGAGCAGTTCTTC. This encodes CASSYQRDTYNEQFF. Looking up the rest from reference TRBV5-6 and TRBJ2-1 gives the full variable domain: DAGVTQSPTHLIKTRGQQVTLRCSPKSGHDTVSWYQQALGQGPQFIFQYYEEEERQRGNFPDRFSGHQFPNYSSELNVNALLLGDSALYLCASSYQRDTYNEQFFGPGTRLTVL.

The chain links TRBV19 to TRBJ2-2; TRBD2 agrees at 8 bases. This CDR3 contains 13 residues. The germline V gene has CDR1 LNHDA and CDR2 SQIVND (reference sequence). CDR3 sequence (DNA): TGTGCTGTGACTAGCGCTAACACCGGGGAGCTGTTTTTT. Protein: CAVTSANTGELFF.

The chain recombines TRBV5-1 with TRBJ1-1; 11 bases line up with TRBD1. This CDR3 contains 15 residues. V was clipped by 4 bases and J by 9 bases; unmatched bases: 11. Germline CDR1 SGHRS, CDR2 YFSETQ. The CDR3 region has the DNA TGCGCCAGCAGCCTTACCGGGACAGGGGGTATTCAAGCTTTCTTT. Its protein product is CASSLTGTGGIQAFF.

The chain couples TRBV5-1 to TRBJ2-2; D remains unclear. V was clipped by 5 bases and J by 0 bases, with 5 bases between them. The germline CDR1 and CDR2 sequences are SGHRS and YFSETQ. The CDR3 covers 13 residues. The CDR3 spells CASRAANTGELFF. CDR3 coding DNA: TGCGCCAGCAGGGCGGCGAACACCGGGGAGCTGTTTTTT.

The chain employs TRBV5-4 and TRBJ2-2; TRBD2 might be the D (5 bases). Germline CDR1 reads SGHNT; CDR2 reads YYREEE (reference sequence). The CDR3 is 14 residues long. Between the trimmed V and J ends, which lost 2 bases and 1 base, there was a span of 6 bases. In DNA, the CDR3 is TGTGCCAGCAGCTTCCGGGAGAACACCGGGGAGCTGTTTTTT. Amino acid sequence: CASSFRENTGELFF.

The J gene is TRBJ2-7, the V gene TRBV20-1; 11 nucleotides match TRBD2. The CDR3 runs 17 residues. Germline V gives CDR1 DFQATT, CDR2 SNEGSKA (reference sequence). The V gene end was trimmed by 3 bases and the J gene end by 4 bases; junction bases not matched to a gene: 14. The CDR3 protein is CSASGSGPGLADYEQYF. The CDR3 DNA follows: TGCAGTGCTAGTGGGTCCGGACCGGGACTAGCGGATTACGAGCAGTACTTC.

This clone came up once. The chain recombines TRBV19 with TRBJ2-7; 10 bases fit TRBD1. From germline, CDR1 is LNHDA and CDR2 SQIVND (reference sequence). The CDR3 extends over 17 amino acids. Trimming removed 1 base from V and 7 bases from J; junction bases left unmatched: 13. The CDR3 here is CASSIGQGASAPQEQYF. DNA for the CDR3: TGTGCCAGTAGTATAGGACAGGGGGCATCGGCGCCCCAAGAGCAGTACTTC.

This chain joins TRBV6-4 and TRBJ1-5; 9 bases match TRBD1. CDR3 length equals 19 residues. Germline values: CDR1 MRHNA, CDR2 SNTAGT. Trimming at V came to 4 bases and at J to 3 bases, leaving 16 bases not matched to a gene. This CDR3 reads CASSGASGDRAYYNQPQHF. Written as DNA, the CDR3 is TGTGCCAGCAGTGGGGCCTCGGGGGACAGGGCGTATTACAATCAGCCCCAGCATTTT.

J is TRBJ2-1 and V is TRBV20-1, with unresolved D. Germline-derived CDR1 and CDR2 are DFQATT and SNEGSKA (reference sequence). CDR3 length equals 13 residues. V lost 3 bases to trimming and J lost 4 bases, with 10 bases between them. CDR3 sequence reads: CSASGSLYNEQFF. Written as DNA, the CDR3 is TGCAGTGCTAGTGGAAGCCTTTACAATGAGCAGTTCTTC.

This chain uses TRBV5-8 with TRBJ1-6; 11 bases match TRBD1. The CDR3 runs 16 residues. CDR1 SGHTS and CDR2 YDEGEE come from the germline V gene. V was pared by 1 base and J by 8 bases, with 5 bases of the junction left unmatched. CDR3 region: CASSLLGGQGDSPLHF. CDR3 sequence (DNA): TGTGCCAGCAGCTTGTTGGGGGGACAGGGGGATTCACCCCTCCACTTT.

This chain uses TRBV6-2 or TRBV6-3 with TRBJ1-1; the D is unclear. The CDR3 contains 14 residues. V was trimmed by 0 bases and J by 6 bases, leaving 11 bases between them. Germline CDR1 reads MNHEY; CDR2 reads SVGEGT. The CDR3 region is CASSYSSSIAEAFF. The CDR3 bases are TGTGCCAGCAGTTACTCGTCGTCGATAGCTGAAGCTTTCTTT.

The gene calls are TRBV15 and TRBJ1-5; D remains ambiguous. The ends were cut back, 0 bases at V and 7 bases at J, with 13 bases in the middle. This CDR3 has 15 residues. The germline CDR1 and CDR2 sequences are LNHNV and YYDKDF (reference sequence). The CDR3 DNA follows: TGTGCCACCAGCAGAGATCTAGGTGCGAGACAGCCCCAGCATTTT. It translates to CATSRDLGARQPQHF.

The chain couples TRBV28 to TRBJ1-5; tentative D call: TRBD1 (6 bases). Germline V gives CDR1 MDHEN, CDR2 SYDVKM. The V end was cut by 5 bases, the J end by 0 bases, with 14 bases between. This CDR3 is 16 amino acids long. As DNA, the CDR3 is TGTGCCAGCAGTCCGCTGGACAGTATTAGCAATCAGCCCCAGCATTTT. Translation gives CASSPLDSISNQPQHF.

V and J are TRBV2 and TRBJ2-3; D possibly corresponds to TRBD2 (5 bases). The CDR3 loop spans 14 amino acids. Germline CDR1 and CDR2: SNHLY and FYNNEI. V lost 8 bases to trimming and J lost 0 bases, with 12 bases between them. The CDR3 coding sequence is TGTGCCAGCTGGTCGGGATCTAGCACAGATACGCAGTATTTT. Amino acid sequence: CASWSGSSTDTQYF.

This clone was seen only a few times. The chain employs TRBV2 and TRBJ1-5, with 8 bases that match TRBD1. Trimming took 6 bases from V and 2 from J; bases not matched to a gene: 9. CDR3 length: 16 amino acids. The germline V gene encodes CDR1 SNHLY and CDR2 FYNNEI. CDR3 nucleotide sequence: TGTGCCAGCAGCCTCGACAGGGGAGTGGGCAATCAGCCCCAGCATTTT. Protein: CASSLDRGVGNQPQHF.